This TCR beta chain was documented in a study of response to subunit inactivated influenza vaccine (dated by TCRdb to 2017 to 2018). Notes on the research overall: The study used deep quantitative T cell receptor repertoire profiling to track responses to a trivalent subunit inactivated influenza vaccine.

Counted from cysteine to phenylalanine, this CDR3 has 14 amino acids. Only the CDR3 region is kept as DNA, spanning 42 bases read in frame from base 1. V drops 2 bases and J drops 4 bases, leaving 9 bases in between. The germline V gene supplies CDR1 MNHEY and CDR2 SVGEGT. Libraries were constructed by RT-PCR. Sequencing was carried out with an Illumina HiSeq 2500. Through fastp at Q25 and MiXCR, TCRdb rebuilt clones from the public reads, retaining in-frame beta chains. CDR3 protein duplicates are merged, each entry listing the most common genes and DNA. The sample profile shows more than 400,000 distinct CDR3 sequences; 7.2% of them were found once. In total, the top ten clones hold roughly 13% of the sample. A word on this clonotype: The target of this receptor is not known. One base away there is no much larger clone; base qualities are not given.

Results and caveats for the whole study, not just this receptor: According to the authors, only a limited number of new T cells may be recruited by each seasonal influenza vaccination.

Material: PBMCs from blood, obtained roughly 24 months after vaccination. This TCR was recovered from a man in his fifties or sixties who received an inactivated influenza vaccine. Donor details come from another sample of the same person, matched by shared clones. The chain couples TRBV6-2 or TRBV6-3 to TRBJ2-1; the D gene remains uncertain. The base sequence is TGTGCCAGCAGTTACAATACAGTTTACAATGAGCAGTTCTTC. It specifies CASSYNTVYNEQFF.